These 21 T cell receptor beta chains came from one sample sequenced in a study of cytomegalovirus exposure and HLA in healthy donors. The PCR was carried out with 60 Vbeta primers and 13 Jbeta primers. Profiled with immunoSEQ multiplex PCR; TCRdb holds only in-frame clones, not every one. The table records about 110,000 clones, about 83% of them present only once. Sequencing was done on a sample of PBMCs. The receptor set was obtained from a man younger than 30 in good health and CMV-seronegative.

The rearrangement joins TRBV5-4 to TRBJ2-5, with a possible D match to TRBD2 (7 bases). This CDR3 spans 15 amino acids. CDR1 and CDR2 from the germline V gene are SGHNT and YYREEE (reference sequence). V gave up 3 bases and J gave up 4 bases, with 16 bases separating them. For the CDR3, the DNA is TGTGCCAGCAGCTCCGGCCAGGGGAGGGCAGAGACCCAGTACTTC. Its translation: CASSSGQGRAETQYF.

The rearrangement links TRBV10-3 to TRBJ1-5; TRBD1 is a possible D gene (5 bases). CDR3 length equals 14 residues. Germline lookup yields CDR1 ENHRY and CDR2 SYGVKD. V was trimmed by 5 bases and J by 3 bases, leaving 11 bases between them. CDR3 protein: CAISRGDPNQPQHF. CDR3 nucleotide sequence: TGTGCCATCAGTCGGGGGGATCCCAATCAGCCCCAGCATTTT.

This clone was seen only once. This chain links TRBV4-3 with TRBJ2-1; a weak D match, TRBD1 (6 bases). Between the trimmed V and J ends, which lost 2 bases and 2 bases, there was a span of 16 bases. The CDR3 covers 17 residues. Germline loops: CDR1 LGHNA, CDR2 YSLEER. The CDR3 nucleotides read TGCGCCAGCAGCCAACTCCTAACAGGGAGCCCCTACAATGAGCAGTTCTTC. Amino acid sequence: CASSQLLTGSPYNEQFF.

As for this clone: The identical CDR3 is also encoded by other nucleotide sequences in the sample. V gene TRBV19 combines with J gene TRBJ1-4; the D gene is possibly TRBD1 (5 bases). V was cut by 1 base and J by 5 bases, with 8 bases left in between. The CDR3 extends over 14 amino acids. Germline values: CDR1 LNHDA, CDR2 SQIVND (reference sequence). The CDR3: CASSIVRGNEKLFF. The CDR3 nucleotides read TGTGCCAGTAGTATAGTCCGGGGGAATGAAAAACTGTTTTTT.

This chain uses TRBV28 with TRBJ1-5; TRBD1 aligns across 11 bases. This CDR3 is 15 amino acids long. Germline trimming cut 4 bases from V and 8 bases from J; bases unmatched to any gene: 7. The germline V gene has CDR1 MDHEN and CDR2 SYDVKM. In DNA form, the CDR3 reads TGTGCCAGCAGTTCGGACAGGGGGCATGGAAAGCCCCAGCATTTT. Its protein product is CASSSDRGHGKPQHF.

This clone appeared a few times. This chain joins TRBV6-5 and TRBJ2-7; possibly TRBD1 for D (6 bases). Trimming removed 6 bases at V and 4 bases at J, with 22 bases between. Germline-derived CDR1 and CDR2 are MNHEY and SVGAGI. The CDR3 runs to 16 residues. The CDR3, as DNA: TGTGCCAGCAGCTACGATAGGGCAGGGGAGTGGTACGAGCAGTACTTC. Its protein product is CASSYDRAGEWYEQYF.

This clone appeared a single time. This sequence joins TRBV9 and TRBJ2-3, with 9 bases aligning to TRBD2. Germline CDR1 is SGDLS and CDR2 is YYNGEE. The CDR3 loop spans 16 amino acids. Trimming at V came to 0 bases and at J to 5 bases, leaving 7 bases not matched to a gene. CDR3 residues: CASSVGVGGREDTQYF. CDR3 in DNA: TGTGCCAGCAGCGTAGGGGTTGGCGGGAGGGAAGATACGCAGTATTTT.

Notes on this clone: At one end the junction does not follow the germline gene, possibly because of a read error. Distinct nucleotide sequences in the sample also encode this CDR3. The chain has TRBV19 and TRBJ1-1; D might be TRBD1 (5 bases). The CDR3 contains 12 residues. Germline V lookup: CDR1 LNHDA, CDR2 SQIVND (reference sequence). The CDR3 protein is CASRRGVTEAFF. CDR3 nucleotides: TGCGCCAGTAGGCGGGGGGTCACTGAAGCTTTCTTT.

The chain couples TRBV28 to TRBJ2-3, with a tentative D call TRBD1 (5 bases). The V and J ends lost 8 bases and 4 bases respectively, with 22 bases between them. The CDR3 totals 16 residues. The germline V gene has CDR1 MDHEN and CDR2 SYDVKM. The CDR3 is CASHGTGALGADTQYF. CDR3 in DNA: TGTGCCAGCCACGGAACAGGAGCGTTGGGCGCAGATACGCAGTATTTT.

The J gene is TRBJ2-4, the V gene TRBV4-3, with D possibly matching TRBD1 (5 bases). V was pared by 0 bases and J by 0 bases, with 12 bases between. Germline V CDR1 and CDR2: LGHNA, YSLEER. The CDR3 has 17 residues. CDR3 sequence: CASSQDRGGRAKNIQYF. The DNA of the CDR3 is TGCGCCAGCAGCCAAGATAGGGGCGGTAGAGCCAAAAACATTCAGTACTTC.

The V and J genes are TRBV10-2 and TRBJ2-1; D might be TRBD2 (5 bases). Per the germline V gene, CDR1 is WSHSY and CDR2 is SAAADI. The CDR3 extends over 13 amino acids. V gave up 2 bases and J gave up 9 bases, with 11 bases separating them. The CDR3 loop is CASSEVGLGEQFF. CDR3 DNA: TGCGCCAGCAGTGAGGTAGGACTTGGTGAGCAGTTCTTC.

This chain connects TRBV5-6 to TRBJ1-1, with D unclear. This CDR3 has 13 amino acids. V gave up 0 bases and J gave up 6 bases, with 9 bases separating them. Germline values: CDR1 SGHDT, CDR2 YYEEEE. CDR3 DNA sequence: TGTGCCAGCAGCTTGGCCGTACTTTCTGAAGCTTTCTTT. It yields the protein CASSLAVLSEAFF.

This chain uses TRBV15 with TRBJ2-3, with D possibly being TRBD2 (6 bases). CDR3 size: 16 residues. Germline values: CDR1 LNHNV, CDR2 YYDKDF (reference sequence). Trimming took 5 bases from V and 2 from J, leaving 17 bases between them. CDR3 nucleotide sequence: TGTGCCACCAGCGGAGCCGGGACTCAGAACACAGATACGCAGTATTTT. This encodes CATSGAGTQNTDTQYF.

CDR3 protein: CAWNPGQPRNTIYF. DNA of the CDR3: TGTGCCTGGAATCCGGGACAGCCCAGAAACACCATATATTTT. The V call is TRBV30, the J call TRBJ1-3; 7 nucleotides line up with TRBD1. CDR1 and CDR2 (germline): GTSNPN, SVGIG (reference sequence). The CDR3 consists of 14 residues. V was pared by 4 bases and J by 5 bases, with 8 bases of the junction left unmatched. Filled out from reference TRBV30 and TRBJ1-3, the complete variable domain reads SQTIHQWPATLVQPVGSPLSLECTVEGTSNPNLYWYRQAAGRGLQLLFYSVGIGQISSEVPQNLSASRPQDRQFILSSKKLLLSDSGFYLCAWNPGQPRNTIYFGEGSWLTVV.

This clone appeared once. V gene TRBV6-1 combines with J gene TRBJ2-7, with TRBD1 identical over 8 bases. Germline loops: CDR1 MNHNS, CDR2 SASEGT. This CDR3 region has 14 residues. V was pared by 10 bases and J by 7 bases, with 15 bases of the junction left unmatched. The CDR3 here is CAIPSGTGFREQYF. CDR3 sequence (DNA): TGTGCCATTCCCTCGGGGACAGGTTTTCGGGAGCAGTACTTC.

The rearrangement uses TRBV5-8 and TRBJ1-5; possible D gene TRBD1, 5 bases. With 6 bases removed from V and 2 bases from J, the gap between germline ends came to 18 bases. From germline, CDR1 is SGHTS and CDR2 YDEGEE. CDR3 length: 16 residues. The DNA for the CDR3 is TGTGCCAGCAAATTATGGGGGGGAAATGGCAATCAGCCCCAGCATTTT. Residues: CASKLWGGNGNQPQHF.

The chain combines TRBV27 with TRBJ2-1; 9 positions agree with TRBD2. V lost 5 bases to trimming and J lost 4 bases; unmatched junction nucleotides: 6. The germline V gene encodes CDR1 MNHEY and CDR2 SMNVEV (reference sequence). The CDR3 totals 15 residues. DNA of the CDR3: TGTGCCAGCAGTAGAACTAGCGGGTATTACAATGAGCAGTTCTTC. Translating gives CASSRTSGYYNEQFF.

The chain uses TRBV10-2 and TRBJ2-5; D is uncertain. Trimming took 1 base from V and 5 from J, leaving 8 bases between them. Germline V gene data show CDR1 as WSHSY and CDR2 as SAAADI. CDR3 size: 13 residues. The CDR3 reads CASSEFRRETQYF. The CDR3 DNA is TGCGCCAGCAGTGAGTTTCGGCGGGAGACCCAGTACTTC.

This clone was seen a single time. This chain connects TRBV25-1 to TRBJ2-2, with TRBD1 matching 9 bases. V was pared by 7 bases and J by 6 bases, with 15 bases of the junction left unmatched. Germline CDR1 is MGHDK and CDR2 is SYGVNS. The CDR3 extends over 17 amino acids. The CDR3 loop is CASTHAGGQGGAGELFF. DNA for the CDR3: TGTGCCAGCACTCACGCCGGGGGACAGGGTGGTGCCGGGGAGCTGTTTTTT.

The chain is built from TRBV6-1 and TRBJ2-7, with 10 bases identical to TRBD1. Losses at the gene ends were 9 bases for V and 4 bases for J; bases not matched to a gene: 9. Germline V lookup: CDR1 MNHNS, CDR2 SASEGT. This CDR3 comprises 14 residues. CDR3 loop: CARGRDRGCYEQYF. The CDR3 DNA reads TGTGCCAGGGGGCGGGACAGGGGTTGTTACGAGCAGTACTTC.

In this sample, this clone turned up a few times. The V call is TRBV2, the J call TRBJ2-1; no clear D. CDR1 SNHLY and CDR2 FYNNEI come from the germline V gene. The CDR3 is made up of 13 amino acids. Trimming shortened V by 3 bases and J by 3 bases, and 6 bases separated the two germline ends. CDR3 amino acids: CASSDALYNEQFF. The CDR3 DNA sequence: TGTGCCAGCAGTGACGCACTCTACAATGAGCAGTTCTTC.